This T cell receptor beta chain was observed in a study of blood T cell repertoires in COVID-19. Study overall: PBMCs, B-cell-depleted T cells, or T cells provided the cDNA or gDNA that made up the material.

As originally analysed: For nucleated cells, counts were estimated from reference gene primer amplification. TCRdb keeps only in-frame clones here, not all; method: immunoSEQ multiplex PCR. V and J calls and clone size are those listed in that table; D and trimming were worked out from the DNA. The sample consists of approximately 230,000 clones, roughly nine tenths of them appearing once. V lost 4 bases and J lost 6, with 10 bases in between. Germline V CDR1 and CDR2: DFQATT, SNEGSKA (reference sequence). This CDR3 has 11 amino acids. The sequence was obtained from a man in his late teens or twenties with active or convalescent COVID-19. The chain employs TRBV20-1 and TRBJ2-7, with TRBD1 as a possible D gene (6 bases). Input material: peripheral blood. The CDR3 protein is CSATFRGEQYF. DNA for the CDR3: TGCAGTGCTACATTCAGGGGCGAGCAGTACTTC.